Sequencing of this T cell receptor beta chain was carried out in a study of T cells in Graves' hyperthyroidism and ophthalmopathy. Study-level points and caveats: Clonotypes that were expanded in thyroid above 0.001 mostly appeared in blood too. Researchers report that a 13 V-J model separated ophthalmopathy from stable hyperthyroidism.

Amplified TCR beta CDR3 regions derived from RNA transcripts. The HTBI primer set drove a first-round RT-PCR of the TCR CDR3. TCRdb reprocessed the multiplex PCR reads via MiXCR and lists one record per CDR3 protein. The sample yields approximately 600,000 distinct CDR3 sequences, about a fifth seen once. Details on this clonotype: Its antigen is unidentified.

Sequencing was carried out using blood. The receptor was isolated from a man in his thirties or forties with Graves' ophthalmopathy.

The CDR3: CASSDKDFVSEAFF. The CDR3 nucleotides read TGTGCCAGCAGTGACAAGGATTTCGTCTCTGAAGCTTTCTTT. The chain carries TRBV25-1 and TRBJ1-1; no definite D call. The V gene's germline CDR1 is MGHDK and CDR2 SYGVNS. CDR3 size: 14 residues. Trimming removed 3 bases from V and 6 bases from J, with 14 bases in between.